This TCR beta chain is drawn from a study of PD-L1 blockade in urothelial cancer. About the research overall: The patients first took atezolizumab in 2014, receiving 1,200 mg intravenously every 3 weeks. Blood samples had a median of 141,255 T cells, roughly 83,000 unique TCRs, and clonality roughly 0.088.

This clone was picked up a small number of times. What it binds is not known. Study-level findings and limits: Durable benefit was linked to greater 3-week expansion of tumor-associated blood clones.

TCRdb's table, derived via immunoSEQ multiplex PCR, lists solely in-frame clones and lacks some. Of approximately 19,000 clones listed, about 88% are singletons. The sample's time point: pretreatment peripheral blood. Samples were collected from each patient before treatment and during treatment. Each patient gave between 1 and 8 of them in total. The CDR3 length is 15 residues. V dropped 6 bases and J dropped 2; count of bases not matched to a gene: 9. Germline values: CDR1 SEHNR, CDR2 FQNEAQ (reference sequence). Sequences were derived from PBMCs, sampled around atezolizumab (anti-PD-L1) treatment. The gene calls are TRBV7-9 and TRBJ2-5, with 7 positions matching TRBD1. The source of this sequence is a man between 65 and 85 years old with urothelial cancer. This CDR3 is CASRRDSNSQETQYF. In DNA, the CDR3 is TGTGCCAGCAGACGGGACAGCAACTCTCAAGAGACCCAGTACTTC. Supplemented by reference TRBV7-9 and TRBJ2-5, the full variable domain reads DTGVSQNPRHKITKRGQNVTFRCDPISEHNRLYWYRQTLGQGPEFLTYFQNEAQLEKSRLLSDRFSAERPKGSFSTLEIQRTEQGDSAMYLCASRRDSNSQETQYFGPGTRLLVL.